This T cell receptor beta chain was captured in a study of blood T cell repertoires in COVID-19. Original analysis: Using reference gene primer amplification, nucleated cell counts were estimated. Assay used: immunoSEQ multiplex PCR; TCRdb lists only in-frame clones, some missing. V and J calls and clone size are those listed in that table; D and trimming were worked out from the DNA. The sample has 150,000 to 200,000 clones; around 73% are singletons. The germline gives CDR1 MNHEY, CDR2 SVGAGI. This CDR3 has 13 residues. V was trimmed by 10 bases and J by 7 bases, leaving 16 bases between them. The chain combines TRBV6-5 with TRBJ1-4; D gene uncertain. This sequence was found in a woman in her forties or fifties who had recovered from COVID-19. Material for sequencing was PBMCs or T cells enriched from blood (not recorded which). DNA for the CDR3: TGTGCCACCCAGGAGGCTTTAGGTGAAAAACTGTTTTTT. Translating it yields CATQEALGEKLFF.